This record looks at one T cell receptor (beta chain) sequence and its context. The germline V gene has CDR1 MNHEY and CDR2 SVGAGI. This CDR3 has 14 residues. Trimming pared 2 bases from V and 4 bases from J, leaving 11 bases between. This sample was taken from a study of shared clonotypes between healthy human individuals. TCRdb's copy holds only in-frame clones and misses some; the assay was immunoSEQ multiplex PCR. The sample shows approximately 740,000 clones, 74% of them seen only once. The TCR sequence derives from a woman aged 25 to 39 in good health. Sequenced material: memory CD4+ T cells sorted from blood. Subset specified: CD45RA-negative fraction. This chain links TRBV6-5 with TRBJ1-2; D may be TRBD1 (5 bases). CDR3 in amino acids: CASSYGGASYGYTF. In DNA, the CDR3 is TGTGCCAGCAGTTACGGTGGGGCGAGCTATGGCTACACCTTC.